This T cell receptor beta chain was captured by sequencing in a study of T cells in Graves' hyperthyroidism and ophthalmopathy. Study information: Peripheral blood was collected at initial diagnosis, before any treatment.

This CDR3 contains 13 residues. Germline CDR1 reads SGHTA; CDR2 reads FQGNSA. The ends were cut back, 4 bases at V and 11 bases at J, with 17 bases in the middle. What was amplified from RNA transcripts were TCR beta CDR3 regions. When the TCR CDR3 underwent first-round RT-PCR, the HTBI primer set was used. MiXCR, applied by TCRdb to the multiplex PCR reads, yields one record per CDR3 protein. This sample yields 690,000 or so distinct CDR3 sequences, of which roughly a sixth are seen a single time; 15% to 20% belongs to the top ten. Patients aged 18 to 65 had newly diagnosed hyperthyroidism that had lasted under 2 months. Each diagnosis was grounded in clinical symptoms, serum thyroxine and TRAb, thyroid ultrasound, and orbital computed tomography.

This rearrangement joins TRBV7-2 to TRBJ1-1, with a tentative D call TRBD1 (5 bases). The material sequenced was blood. The receptor comes from a woman aged 50 to 60 with Graves' hyperthyroidism that later progressed to Graves' ophthalmopathy. CDR3 amino acids: CASSSDWGLSAFF. DNA of the CDR3: TGTGCCAGCAGCTCGGACTGGGGGTTGAGTGCTTTCTTT.